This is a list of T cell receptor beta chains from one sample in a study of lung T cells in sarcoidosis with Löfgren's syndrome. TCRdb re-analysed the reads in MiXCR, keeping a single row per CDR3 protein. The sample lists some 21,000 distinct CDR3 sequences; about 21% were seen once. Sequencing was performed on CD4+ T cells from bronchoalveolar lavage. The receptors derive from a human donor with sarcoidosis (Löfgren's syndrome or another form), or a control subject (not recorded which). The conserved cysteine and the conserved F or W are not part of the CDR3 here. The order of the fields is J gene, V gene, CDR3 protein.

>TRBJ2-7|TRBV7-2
ASSLSPQSRYEQY
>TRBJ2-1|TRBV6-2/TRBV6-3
ATGTSGRARFNEQF
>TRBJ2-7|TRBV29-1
SVHWTTRPYEQY
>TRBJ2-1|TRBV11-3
ASSPGGGRRNEQF
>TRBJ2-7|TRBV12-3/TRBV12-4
ASSLTQGAYEQY
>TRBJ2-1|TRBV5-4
ASSLGGLAGASNEQF
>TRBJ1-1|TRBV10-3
AISESVNTEAF
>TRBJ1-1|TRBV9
ASSVELFGTEAF
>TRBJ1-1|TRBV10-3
AIRQELNTETF
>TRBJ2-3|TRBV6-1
AGSASTQTDTQC
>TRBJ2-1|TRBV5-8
ASSYGQGAIGEQF
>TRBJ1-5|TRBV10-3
AISAQGGTKSNQPQH